This TCR beta chain comes out of a study of cytotoxic CD8 clonotypes in ibrutinib-treated CLL (dated by TCRdb to 2020 to 2023). Turning to the overall study: The cohort had 11 relapsed/refractory and more than 14 treatment-naive patients; roughly 17 were IGHV unmutated. Samples at response were collected after a median of 12 months of treatment, with a range of 6 to 36 months. Cryopreserved peripheral blood mononuclear cells were obtained before treatment, at response, and at either sustained remission or disease progression. Longitudinal samples were obtainable from about 30% of the roughly 86 participants in the trial. Partial responses were observed in about 25 patients and complete responses in 2; after a median follow-up of roughly 62 months, remission was maintained in 14 patients and progression was observed in some twelve. All remission and progressive disease samples were collected while patients were still receiving ibrutinib. On average, each sample had hundreds of thousands of productive templates and around 100,000 productive rearrangements.

Beyond this particular receptor, the publication reports: Clonality rose at ibrutinib response, remained stable during sustained remission, and dropped back toward baseline at progression. Public clonotypes were rare and either shrank or stayed stable during treatment, and the rise in clonality at ibrutinib response reflected expansion of private clonotypes. Sampling times were not matched between patients in sustained remission and patients whose disease was progressing, and lymph node repertoires were not examined. At baseline, clonality was higher than in age-matched healthy donors and showed a strong correlation with circulating CD8+ T-cell counts.

Taken with the paper, the label for time point translates to: more than 10 months on ibrutinib. Roughly 2.2 micrograms of genomic DNA were extracted from cryopreserved PBMCs for TCR beta library preparation. High-throughput TCR beta sequencing was performed on longitudinal blood samples from CLL patients receiving ibrutinib monotherapy. Patients were enrolled in a phase 2 open-label single-center ibrutinib monotherapy trial. The goal of deep resolution MiSeq sequencing was a depth between 1 in 1 million and 1 in 200,000 T cells, and coverage averaged 10x per clonotype. TCR beta libraries were generated with the immunoSEQ hsTCRB Kit. For the original study's pipeline: Data were analyzed with ImmunoSEQ Data Assistant and ImmunoSEQ Analyzer, with V, D and J genes assigned per IMGT definitions. Clonality, with values ranging from 0 to 1, was calculated as one minus the normalized Shannon entropy of productive rearrangement frequencies. Only overrepresented clonotypes making up at least 0.05% of the repertoire of each patient were included in the public clonotype analysis. Repertoires from 10 to 15 age-matched healthy donors in immuneACCESS were used as clonality controls. TCRdb obtained this table from immuneACCESS and retained in-frame rearrangements with V and J assigned. These tables miss some clones; where compared with another copy, unresolved V genes account for less than half of the shortfall, and the remainder is unexplained. V and J calls and clone size come straight from that table; D and trimming were deduced from the DNA. For this sample the table gives about 150,000 clones, of which around 80% were detected only once. About 13% of the sample rests with the top ten.

The CDR3 runs 12 amino acids, cysteine and phenylalanine included. Only the CDR3 DNA is retained, 36 bases long and in frame from the first base. Via the germline V gene (reference sequence), CDR1 is GTSNPN and CDR2 SVGIG. V lost 1 base and J lost 10 bases; the stretch between them is 13 bases long. This clone was detected only a few times. Its antigen specificity is not known. Per-base quality was not reported, and no clone a single base away is much larger than it. The source is a human donor with chronic lymphocytic leukemia. The sample consisted of PBMCs, taken after 12 months of ibrutinib treatment. The V and J segments used are TRBV30 and TRBJ1-2; confidence is insufficient to name the D gene. The CDR3 protein sequence reads: CAWSGGQVYYTF. The DNA reads TGTGCCTGGAGTGGAGGGCAGGTTTACTACACCTTC.